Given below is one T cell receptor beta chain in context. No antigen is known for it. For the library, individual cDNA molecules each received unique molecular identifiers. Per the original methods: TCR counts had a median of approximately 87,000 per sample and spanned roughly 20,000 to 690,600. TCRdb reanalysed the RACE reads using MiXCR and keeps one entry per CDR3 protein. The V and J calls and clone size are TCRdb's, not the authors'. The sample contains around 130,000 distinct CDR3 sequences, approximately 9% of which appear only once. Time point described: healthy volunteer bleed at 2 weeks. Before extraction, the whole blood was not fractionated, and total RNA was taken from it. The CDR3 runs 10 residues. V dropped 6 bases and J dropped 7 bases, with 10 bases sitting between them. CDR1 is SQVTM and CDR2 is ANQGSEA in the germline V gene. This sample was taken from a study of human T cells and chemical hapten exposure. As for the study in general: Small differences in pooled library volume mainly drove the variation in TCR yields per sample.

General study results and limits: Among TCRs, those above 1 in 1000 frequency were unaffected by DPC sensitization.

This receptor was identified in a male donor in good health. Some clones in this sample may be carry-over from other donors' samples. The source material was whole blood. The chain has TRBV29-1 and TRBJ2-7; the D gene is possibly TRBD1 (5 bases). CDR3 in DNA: TGCAGCGTAATGGGGCGAGAGCAGTACTTC. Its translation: CSVMGREQYF.